These 5 T cell receptor beta chains originate from one sample sequenced in a study of blood T cell repertoires in COVID-19. Measured with immunoSEQ multiplex PCR; TCRdb has only the in-frame clones, and not every one. The profile shows more than 300,000 clones, around 83% of them singletons. Input material: peripheral blood. The source is a woman aged 50 to 65 with acute or convalescent COVID-19.

The chain is built from TRBV5-1 and TRBJ1-1; TRBD1 matches 7 bases. This CDR3 comprises 15 residues. Per germline, CDR1 SGHRS and CDR2 YFSETQ. The trim removed 4 bases at V and 0 bases at J, leaving 6 bases unmatched. The chain's CDR3 is CASSQTTGMNTEAFF. CDR3 nucleotides: TGCGCCAGCAGCCAGACGACAGGGATGAACACTGAAGCTTTCTTT.

The chain links TRBV19 to TRBJ2-1, with 9 bases matching TRBD1. From germline, CDR1 is LNHDA and CDR2 SQIVND (reference sequence). The CDR3 is 14 residues long. The trim removed 6 bases at V and 4 bases at J, leaving 4 bases unmatched. CDR3 loop: CASRKDRGYNEQFF. The CDR3 DNA reads TGTGCCAGTAGGAAGGACAGGGGATACAATGAGCAGTTCTTC.

This clone was picked up one time. The J gene is TRBJ2-1, the V gene TRBV4-3, with D possibly being TRBD2 (5 bases). Germline CDR1 LGHNA, CDR2 YSLEER. Trimming cost V 0 bases and J 9 bases, with 15 bases left between them. This CDR3 has 15 amino acids. CDR3 residues: CASSQDLEGLGEQFF. DNA for the CDR3: TGCGCCAGCAGCCAAGATCTTGAGGGTTTAGGTGAGCAGTTCTTC.

The chain employs TRBV18 and TRBJ1-3, with D unresolved. CDR1 and CDR2 (germline): KGHSH, LQKENI. Trimming stripped 5 bases from V and 3 bases from J, with 20 bases between. The CDR3 length is 17 residues. CDR3 region: CASSSSTGRSIGNTIYF. CDR3 nucleotides: TGTGCCAGCTCATCTTCCACGGGGAGGAGTATTGGAAACACCATATATTTT.

This chain joins TRBV5-5 and TRBJ2-1, with 9 bases aligning to TRBD2. Trimming removed 3 bases from V and 2 bases from J; junction bases left unmatched: 3. Germline lookup yields CDR1 SGHKS and CDR2 YYEKEE (reference sequence). The length of the CDR3 is 15 residues. CDR3 DNA sequence: TGTGCCAGCAGCTCGTCTAGCGGGACCTACAATGAGCAGTTCTTC. As protein: CASSSSSGTYNEQFF.